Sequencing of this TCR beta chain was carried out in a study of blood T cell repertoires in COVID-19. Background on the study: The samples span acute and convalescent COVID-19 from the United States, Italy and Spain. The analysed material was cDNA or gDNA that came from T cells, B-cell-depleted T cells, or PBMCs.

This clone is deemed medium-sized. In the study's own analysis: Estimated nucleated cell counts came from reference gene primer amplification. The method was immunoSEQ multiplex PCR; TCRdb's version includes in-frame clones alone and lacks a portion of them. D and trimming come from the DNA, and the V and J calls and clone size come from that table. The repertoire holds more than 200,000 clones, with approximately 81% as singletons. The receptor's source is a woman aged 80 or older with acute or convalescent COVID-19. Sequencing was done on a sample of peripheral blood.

The CDR3 sequence: CASSSTGNTEAFF. The CDR3 coding sequence is TGTGCCAGCAGCTCTACAGGGAACACTGAAGCTTTCTTT. The gene calls are TRBV7-3 and TRBJ1-1, with a weak D call TRBD1 (5 bases). In germline, CDR1 is SGHTA, CDR2 FQGTGA. V dropped 4 bases and J dropped 1 base, with 7 bases sitting between them. CDR3 length: 13 residues.